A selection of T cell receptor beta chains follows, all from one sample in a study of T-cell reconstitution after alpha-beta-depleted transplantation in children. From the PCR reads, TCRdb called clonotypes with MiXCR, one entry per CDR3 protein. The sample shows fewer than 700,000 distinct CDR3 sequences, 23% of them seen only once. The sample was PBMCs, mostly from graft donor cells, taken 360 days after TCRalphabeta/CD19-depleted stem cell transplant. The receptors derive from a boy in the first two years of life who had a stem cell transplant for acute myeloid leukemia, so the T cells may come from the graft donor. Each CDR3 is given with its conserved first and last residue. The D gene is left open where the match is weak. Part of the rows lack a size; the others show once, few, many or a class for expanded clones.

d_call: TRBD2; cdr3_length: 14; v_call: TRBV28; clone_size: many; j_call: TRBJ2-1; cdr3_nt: TGTGCCGCCGGCGGGGGGCAGGGGTACAATGAGCAGTTCTTC; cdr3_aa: CAAGGGQGYNEQFF
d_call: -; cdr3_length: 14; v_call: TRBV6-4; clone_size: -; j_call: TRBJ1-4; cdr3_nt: TGTGCCAGCAGTCCGACCCTACCCGCGGAAAAACTGTTTTTT; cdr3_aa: CASSPTLPAEKLFF
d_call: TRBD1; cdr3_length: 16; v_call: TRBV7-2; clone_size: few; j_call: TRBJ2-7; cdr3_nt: TGTGCCAGCAGCTCGAGGTTGGGGACAGGGTGGGACGAGCAGTACTTC; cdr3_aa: CASSSRLGTGWDEQYF
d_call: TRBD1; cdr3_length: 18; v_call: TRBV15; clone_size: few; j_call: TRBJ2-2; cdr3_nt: TGTGCCACCAGCAGAGAGGAGGACAGGGCAGATAACACCGGGGAGCTGTTTTTT; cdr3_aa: CATSREEDRADNTGELFF
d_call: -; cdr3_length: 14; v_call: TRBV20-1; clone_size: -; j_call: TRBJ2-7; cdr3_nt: TGCAGTGCAGAAGGACAGCGTCCCCCCTACGAGCAGTACTTC; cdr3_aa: CSAEGQRPPYEQYF
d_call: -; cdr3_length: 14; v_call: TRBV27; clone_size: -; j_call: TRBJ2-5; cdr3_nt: TGTGCCAGCAGTCAAAGGGACACCTCGGGGACCCAGTACTTC; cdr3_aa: CASSQRDTSGTQYF
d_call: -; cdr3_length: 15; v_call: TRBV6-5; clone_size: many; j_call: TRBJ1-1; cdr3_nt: TGTGCCAGCAGTTACTCGGGCCTCATGAACACTGAAGCTTTCTTT; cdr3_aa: CASSYSGLMNTEAFF
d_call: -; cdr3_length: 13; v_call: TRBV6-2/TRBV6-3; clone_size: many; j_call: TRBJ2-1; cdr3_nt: TGTGCCAGCAGCCCTCAGGGTTACAATGAGCAGTTCTTC; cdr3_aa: CASSPQGYNEQFF
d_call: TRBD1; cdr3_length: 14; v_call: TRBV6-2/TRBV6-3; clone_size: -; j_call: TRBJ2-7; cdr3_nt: TGTGCCAGCAGTTACCCGGACAGGAACTACGAGCAGTACTTC; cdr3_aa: CASSYPDRNYEQYF
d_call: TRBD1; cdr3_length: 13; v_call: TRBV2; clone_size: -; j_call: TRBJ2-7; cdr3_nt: TGTGCCAGCAGTGCGAGGGGGCTCCGGGAGCAGTACTTC; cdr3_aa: CASSARGLREQYF
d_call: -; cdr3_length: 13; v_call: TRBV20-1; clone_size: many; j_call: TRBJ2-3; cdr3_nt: TGCAGTGCTAGAGTACACTCAACGGGTACGCAGTATTTT; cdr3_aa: CSARVHSTGTQYF